This TCR beta chain emerged from a study of T cell responses to AZD1222 COVID-19 vaccine. Germline assignment: CDR1 ENHRY and CDR2 SYGVKD. V lost 7 bases and J 8 bases, leaving 14 bases between the germline ends. The CDR3 covers 12 residues. Method: immunoSEQ multiplex PCR; TCRdb's copy keeps in-frame clones and lacks some. The table includes about 120,000 clones, roughly 90% detected once. This TCR was recovered from an adult who received the MenACWY meningococcal vaccine as a control. This sample comprised peripheral blood, obtained 28 days after the second dose of the MenACWY control vaccine. The rearrangement uses TRBV10-3 and TRBJ1-2; possible D gene TRBD1, 6 bases. This CDR3 reads CAIKNTGLGYTF. CDR3 DNA sequence: TGTGCCATCAAAAATACAGGGCTGGGCTACACCTTC.